The 17 T cell receptor beta chains in this list originate from one sample, sequenced in a study of T cells after yellow fever vaccination. TCRdb re-called the 5' RACE reads with MiXCR, one entry per CDR3 protein. The sample lists 310,000 or so distinct CDR3 sequences, around 3.6% occurring once. The source material was PBMCs, sampled on the day of the yellow fever booster vaccination. The receptors were sampled from a man younger than 35 who received the YFV17D yellow fever vaccine.

The J gene is TRBJ2-1, the V gene TRBV23-1; 7 nucleotides line up with TRBD2. TRBV23-1 is known as an ORF, though its function is uncertain. The CDR3 runs to 15 residues. The junction had 11 bases not matched to a gene; V was cut back by 6 bases and J by 6 bases. CDR3 protein: CASRERGYTSNEQFF. The CDR3 DNA reads TGCGCCAGCAGGGAGCGGGGCTATACCTCCAATGAGCAGTTCTTC.

This clonotype was counted at least ten times. The chain recombines TRBV12-3 or TRBV12-4 with TRBJ2-1; D is possibly TRBD1 or TRBD2 (7 bases each). CDR3 length: 15 amino acids. Between the trimmed V and J ends, which lost 4 bases and 2 bases, there was a span of 12 bases. CDR3 nucleotide sequence: TGTGCCAGCAGTTCAGGGGGGGGCCCCTACAATGAGCAGTTCTTC. It specifies CASSSGGGPYNEQFF.

This clonotype was found many times. This chain joins TRBV7-9 and TRBJ2-7; D is undetermined. The CDR3 contains 12 residues. Trimming stripped 5 bases from V and 8 bases from J, with 13 bases between. The germline V gene has CDR1 SEHNR and CDR2 FQNEAQ (reference sequence). CDR3 nucleotides: TGTGCCAGCAGCCCCTCCCGGGCCCAGCAGTACTTC. This sequence encodes CASSPSRAQQYF.

The chain couples TRBV20-1 to TRBJ1-2, with D uncertain. With 3 bases removed from V and 6 bases from J, the gap between germline ends came to 11 bases. The CDR3 is 12 residues long. Germline CDR1 and CDR2: DFQATT and SNEGSKA (reference sequence). CDR3 DNA: TGCAGTGCTAGCAGGCAGGAGGATGGCTACACCTTC. It encodes CSASRQEDGYTF.

This clonotype was detected only a few times. The chain couples TRBV20-1 to TRBJ2-1, with TRBD2 matching over 8 bases. The CDR3 totals 15 residues. V shed 3 bases, J shed 4 bases, and the junction held 8 bases outside the gene matches. CDR1 and CDR2 (germline): DFQATT, SNEGSKA (reference sequence). CDR3 protein: CSARGNSGAYNEQFF. CDR3 DNA: TGCAGTGCTAGGGGAAATAGCGGGGCGTACAATGAGCAGTTCTTC.

The chain combines TRBV5-1 with TRBJ2-1; a weak D match, TRBD1 (7 bases). Germline-derived CDR1 and CDR2 are SGHRS and YFSETQ. The CDR3 has 17 residues. Trimming left V 0 bases short and J 5 bases short, with 18 bases between. CDR3 protein: CASSLAPPGGSHNEQFF. CDR3 DNA sequence: TGCGCCAGCAGCTTGGCACCACCAGGGGGGTCTCACAATGAGCAGTTCTTC.

This clonotype was counted a few times. The chain recombines TRBV9 with TRBJ1-1; no reliable D call. The CDR3 sequence is 16 residues long. V lost 5 bases, J lost 1 base, and 18 bases lay in between. Germline V gene data show CDR1 as SGDLS and CDR2 as YYNGEE. CDR3 coding DNA: TGTGCCAGCAGTCGATTCTCAATGCGAGGGAACACTGAAGCTTTCTTT. It yields the protein CASSRFSMRGNTEAFF. Supplemented by reference TRBV9 and TRBJ1-1, the full variable domain reads DSGVTQTPKHLITATGQRVTLRCSPRSGDLSVYWYQQSLDQGLQFLIQYYNGEERAKGNILERFSAQQFPDLHSELNLSSLELGDSALYFCASSRFSMRGNTEAFFGQGTRLTVV.

This clonotype has at least ten counts. The chain employs TRBV4-1 and TRBJ2-7; TRBD2 matches at 10 bases. The CDR3 is 15 residues long. Per the germline V gene, CDR1 is MGHRA and CDR2 is YSYEKL. The V and J ends lost 1 base and 2 bases, in that order; junction bases with no gene match: 2. CDR3 in amino acids: CASSQGTSGAYEQYV. The DNA for the CDR3 is TGCGCCAGCAGCCAAGGGACTAGCGGTGCCTACGAGCAGTACGTC.

There are many counts of this clonotype. The CDR3 nucleotides read TGTGCCAGCAGTTACAAACCTGGACAGGGGGTATGGCACGAGCAGTACGTC. Its protein product is CASSYKPGQGVWHEQYV. This rearrangement joins TRBV6-2 or TRBV6-3 to TRBJ2-7, with 10 nucleotides matching TRBD1. J lost 5 bases, V lost 2 bases, and 12 bases had no gene match. The germline gives CDR1 MNHEY, CDR2 SVGEGT. The CDR3 contains 17 residues.

The chain carries TRBV28 and TRBJ1-4; D call uncertain. Germline CDR1 reads MDHEN; CDR2 reads SYDVKM. The CDR3 spans 15 residues. Trimming stripped 6 bases from V and 0 bases from J, with 11 bases between. The CDR3 loop is CASRLTLATNEKLFF. As DNA, the CDR3 is TGTGCCAGCAGATTGACACTTGCAACTAATGAAAAACTGTTTTTT.

The rearrangement joins TRBV6-6 to TRBJ1-1, with D perhaps TRBD1 (6 bases). CDR3 length: 18 residues. Germline V gives CDR1 MNHNY, CDR2 SVGAGI (reference sequence). Trimming left V 2 bases short and J 5 bases short, with 24 bases between. The CDR3 nucleotides read TGTGCCAGCAGTTACGCTAATACGGGGGCGCGAGGAGGGACTGAAGCTTTCTTT. Encoded protein: CASSYANTGARGGTEAFF.

This clonotype has more than one count but fewer than ten. V is TRBV5-5 and J is TRBJ2-2; D is undetermined. Trimming took 0 bases from V and 1 from J, leaving 7 bases between them. CDR3 size: 15 residues. Germline CDR1 and CDR2: SGHKS and YYEKEE (reference sequence). The CDR3 region is CASSLGRMNTGELFF. CDR3 coding DNA: TGTGCCAGCAGCTTGGGACGGATGAACACCGGGGAGCTGTTTTTT. Supplemented by reference TRBV5-5 and TRBJ2-2, the full variable domain reads DAGVTQSPTHLIKTRGQQVTLRCSPISGHKSVSWYQQVLGQGPQFIFQYYEKEERGRGNFPDRFSARQFPNYSSELNVNALLLGDSALYLCASSLGRMNTGELFFGEGSRLTVL.

This clonotype has a count of ten or more. This chain links TRBV20-1 with TRBJ2-1; possibly TRBD1 or TRBD2 for D (5 bases each). From germline, CDR1 is DFQATT and CDR2 SNEGSKA (reference sequence). Trimming removed 3 bases from V and 9 bases from J, with 12 bases in between. This CDR3 is built from 12 residues. DNA for the CDR3: TGCAGTGCTAGCGTAGGGGACGTTGAGCAGTTCTTC. Amino acid sequence: CSASVGDVEQFF.

The V call is TRBV5-1, the J call TRBJ2-7, with D tentatively TRBD1 or TRBD2 (5 bases each). Germline assignment: CDR1 SGHRS and CDR2 YFSETQ. V was shortened by 0 bases and J by 1 base, with 8 bases between the two germline ends. CDR3 size: 14 residues. CDR3 amino acids: CASSLGDVSYEQYF. CDR3 nucleotides: TGCGCCAGCAGCTTGGGGGACGTTTCCTACGAGCAGTACTTC.

This clonotype appeared a few times. The V call is TRBV13, the J call TRBJ1-6; a possible D gene is TRBD1 (6 bases). Germline CDR1 reads PRHDT; CDR2 reads FYEKMQ (reference sequence). V lost 5 bases, J lost 6 bases, and 14 bases lay in between. This CDR3 has 15 amino acids. For the CDR3, the DNA is TGTGCCAGCAGCCGGGGGCCAGGGCCTAATTCACCCCTCCACTTT. Its protein product is CASSRGPGPNSPLHF.

This clonotype was counted ten times or more. The CDR3, as DNA: TGTGCCAGCAGCGCCAGGGGTCCCTATGGCTACACCTTC. This sequence encodes CASSARGPYGYTF. The V and J genes are TRBV7-2 and TRBJ1-2, with D perhaps matching TRBD1 (6 bases). From germline, CDR1 is SGHTA and CDR2 FQGNSA. The CDR3 has 13 amino acids. The V end lost 5 bases, the J end lost 4 bases, and 11 bases lay between the germline ends.

This clonotype was picked up one time. At one of its ends the junction is not consistent with the germline gene, which may arise from a read error. The genes are TRBV29-1 and TRBJ1-2; the D gene is possibly TRBD1 (6 bases). The CDR3 loop spans 8 amino acids. From germline, CDR1 is SQVTM and CDR2 ANQGSEA. CDR3 DNA sequence: TGCAGCGTTCGTGAGGGGGAATTC. Translating gives CSVREGEF.